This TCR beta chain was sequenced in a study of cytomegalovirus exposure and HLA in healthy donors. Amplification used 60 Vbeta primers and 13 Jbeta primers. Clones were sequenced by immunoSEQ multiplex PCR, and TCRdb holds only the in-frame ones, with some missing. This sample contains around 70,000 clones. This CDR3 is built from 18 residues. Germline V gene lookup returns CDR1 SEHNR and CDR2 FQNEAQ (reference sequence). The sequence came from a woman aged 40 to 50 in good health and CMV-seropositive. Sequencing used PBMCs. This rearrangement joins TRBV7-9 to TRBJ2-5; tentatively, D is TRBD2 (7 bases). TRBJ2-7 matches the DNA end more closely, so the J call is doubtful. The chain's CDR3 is CASSLDGGAHAPTYEQYF. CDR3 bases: TGTGCCAGCAGCTTAGATGGGGGGGCGCATGCCCCTACCTACGAGCAGTACTTC.